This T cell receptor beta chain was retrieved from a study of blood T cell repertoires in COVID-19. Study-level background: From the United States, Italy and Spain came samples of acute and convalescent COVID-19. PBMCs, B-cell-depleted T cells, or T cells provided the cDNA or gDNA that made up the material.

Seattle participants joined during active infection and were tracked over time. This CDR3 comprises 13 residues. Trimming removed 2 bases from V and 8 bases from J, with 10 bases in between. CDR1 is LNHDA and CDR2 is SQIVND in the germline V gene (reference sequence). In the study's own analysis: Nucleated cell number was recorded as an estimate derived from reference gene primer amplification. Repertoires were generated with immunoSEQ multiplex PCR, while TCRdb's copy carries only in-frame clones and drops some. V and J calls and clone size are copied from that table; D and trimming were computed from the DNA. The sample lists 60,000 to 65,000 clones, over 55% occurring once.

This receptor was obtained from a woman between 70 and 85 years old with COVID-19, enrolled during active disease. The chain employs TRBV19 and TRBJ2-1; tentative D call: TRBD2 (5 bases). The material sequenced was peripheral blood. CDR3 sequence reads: CASSIIRGDEQFF. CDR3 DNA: TGTGCCAGTAGTATAATTCGGGGAGATGAGCAGTTCTTC.